This TCR beta chain derives from a study of response to subunit inactivated influenza vaccine. TCRdb recomputed calls from the RT-PCR reads with MiXCR, one row per CDR3 protein. The sample comprises approximately 700,000 distinct CDR3 sequences, 11% to 15% of which are singletons, and 6.5% to 8.5% rests with the top ten. This clonotype was counted at least ten times. The sample here was PBMCs from blood, taken 14 days before vaccination. This sequence was found in a man aged 45-60 years who received an inactivated influenza vaccine.

The CDR3 nucleotides are TGTGCCAGCAGTTTACTAGCGGGAGGGCCAAACAATGAGCAGTTCTTC. Protein: CASSLLAGGPNNEQFF. This chain uses TRBV6-2 or TRBV6-3 with TRBJ2-1; TRBD2 agrees at 13 bases. Trimming cost V 4 bases and J 5 bases; bases outside gene matches: 5. CDR1 is MNHEY, CDR2 SVGEGT, per germline. The CDR3 consists of 16 residues.